This TCR beta chain was sequenced in a study of Graves' ophthalmopathy and Graves' hyperthyroidism. The study, taken as a whole, reports: A model built from 13 signatures distinguished ophthalmopathy from stable hyperthyroidism with roughly 90% sensitivity and around 81% specificity.

Germline V lookup: CDR1 MNHEY, CDR2 SVGAGI. The V and J ends lost 3 bases and 1 base, in that order; junction bases with no gene match: 7. The CDR3 is 16 amino acids. RNA transcripts yielded amplified TCR beta CDR3 regions. Scientists carried out first-round RT-PCR using HTBI primers and then a second-round multiplex PCR. TCRdb processed the multiplex PCR reads anew with MiXCR; each CDR3 protein has one entry. The profile covers 300,000 to 400,000 distinct CDR3 sequences, with about a sixth appearing a single time and 10% to 15% taken by the ten largest. There are many counts of this clonotype. The target antigen is unknown. Presentation of ophthalmopathy in the donors involved moderate-to-severe activity, CAS ≥3, NOSPECS ≥4 and a duration under 3 months. 7.5 to 10 ml of fresh blood yielded the PBMCs by density gradient.

The receptor was isolated from an adult man with Graves' ophthalmopathy. The specimen sequenced was peripheral blood. This chain uses TRBV6-5 with TRBJ2-7; 9 nucleotides align to TRBD1. The CDR3 protein is CASSYGRDRVSYEQYF. The CDR3 nucleotides read TGTGCCAGCAGTTATGGACGGGACAGGGTATCCTACGAGCAGTACTTC.